This TCR beta chain is drawn from a study of CD8 T cells in Susac syndrome. Random-hexamer reverse transcription was applied to roughly 0.45 to 1 ug RNA. TCRdb processed the immunoSEQ multiplex PCR reads anew with MiXCR; each CDR3 protein has one entry. The sample has approximately 210,000 distinct CDR3 sequences; 85% to 95% are singletons. Input material: CD4+ T cells from PBMCs. The source of this sequence is a human donor with Susac syndrome.

The CDR3 bases are TGTGCCAGCAGTTACGCGGTAGAGACCCAGTACTTC. This codes for CASSYAVETQYF. The J gene is TRBJ2-5, the V gene TRBV6-2 or TRBV6-3; no definite D call. This CDR3 is built from 12 residues. CDR1 is MNHEY and CDR2 is SVGEGT in the germline V gene. V lost 2 bases and J 4 bases, leaving 5 bases between the germline ends.